The 11 T cell receptor beta chains given below trace back to one sample, sequenced in a study of blood T cell repertoires in COVID-19. Sequenced by immunoSEQ multiplex PCR; TCRdb stores in-frame clones only, minus some. Of some 300,000 clones listed, almost 90% are singletons. Sample: peripheral blood. These TCRs come from a woman aged 40 to 50 with COVID-19, enrolled during active disease.

The V and J genes are TRBV13 and TRBJ2-7; 9 positions agree with TRBD1. Germline V gene lookup returns CDR1 PRHDT and CDR2 FYEKMQ (reference sequence). With V trimmed by 5 bases and J by 5 bases, 7 bases remained unmatched. The CDR3 has 14 residues. CDR3 sequence: CASSRDRAPNEQYF. The DNA for the CDR3 is TGTGCCAGCAGCCGGGACAGGGCCCCGAACGAGCAGTACTTC.

The DNA for the CDR3 is TGCAGCGCTCACGGGACAGGGGACAGCGGGGAGCTGTTTTTT. The encoded protein is CSAHGTGDSGELFF. The chain is built from TRBV29-1 and TRBJ2-2; 10 bases line up with TRBD1. The CDR3 totals 14 residues. Germline trimming cut 7 bases from V and 7 bases from J; bases unmatched to any gene: 9. Germline V gives CDR1 SQVTM, CDR2 ANQGSEA.

The V call is TRBV30, the J call TRBJ1-1, with TRBD1 identical over 7 bases. J lost 8 bases, V lost 2 bases, and 5 bases had no gene match. Germline values: CDR1 GTSNPN, CDR2 SVGIG (reference sequence). The CDR3 runs to 12 residues. The CDR3 nucleotides are TGTGCCTGGAGTCAACACAGGGGCGAAGCTTTCTTT. It specifies CAWSQHRGEAFF.

The gene calls are TRBV9 and TRBJ2-2, with 10 bases identical to TRBD2. Germline CDR1 reads SGDLS; CDR2 reads YYNGEE. The CDR3 consists of 19 residues. Germline trimming cut 0 bases from V and 5 bases from J; bases unmatched to any gene: 13. The CDR3 region is CASSVATIAGGDETGELFF. CDR3 coding DNA: TGTGCCAGCAGCGTAGCTACGATAGCGGGGGGCGATGAAACCGGGGAGCTGTTTTTT.

This chain uses TRBV14 with TRBJ2-1; a weak D match, TRBD2 (6 bases). V gave up 2 bases and J gave up 12 bases, with 26 bases separating them. The germline V gene encodes CDR1 SGHDN and CDR2 FVKESK. The CDR3 length is 17 residues. CDR3 nucleotides: TGTGCCAGCAGCCAAATAAATTTAGCGGCAGGGAAGGATTGGCAGTTCTTC. Amino acid sequence: CASSQINLAAGKDWQFF.

The chain joins TRBV9 to TRBJ2-3, with 8 positions matching TRBD2. With 3 bases clipped from V and 6 bases from J, the junction kept 6 bases outside the gene matches. This CDR3 region has 14 residues. Germline V gene lookup returns CDR1 SGDLS and CDR2 YYNGEE. The CDR3 spells CASSAPGLGDTQYF. The DNA for the CDR3 is TGTGCCAGCAGCGCCCCGGGACTAGGGGATACGCAGTATTTT.

Only one count was recorded for this clone. The chain uses TRBV7-6 and TRBJ2-7, with D perhaps TRBD1 (5 bases). Germline loops: CDR1 SGHVS, CDR2 FNYEAQ. The CDR3 extends over 16 amino acids. Trimming removed 5 bases from V and 6 bases from J, with 23 bases in between. The CDR3 sequence: CASSARGAGPLGEQYF. The CDR3 nucleotides read TGTGCCAGCAGCGCACGTGGGGCAGGGCCATTGGGCGAGCAGTACTTC.

The chain carries TRBV27 and TRBJ2-4; 11 bases are a match to TRBD2. Germline V lookup: CDR1 MNHEY, CDR2 SMNVEV (reference sequence). Trimming removed 6 bases from V and 6 bases from J; junction bases left unmatched: 4. The CDR3 covers 14 residues. The CDR3 DNA reads as TGTGCCAGCAGCTATGGGACTAGCGGAAACATTCAGTACTTC. It encodes CASSYGTSGNIQYF.

V gene TRBV10-2 combines with J gene TRBJ1-1; tentatively, D is TRBD1 (6 bases). Looked up from germline, CDR1 is WSHSY and CDR2 is SAAADI. The CDR3 extends over 13 amino acids. Trimming removed 10 bases from V and 1 base from J, with 13 bases in between. The CDR3: CATRTRGNTEAFF. DNA for the CDR3: TGCGCCACCCGGACCAGGGGGAACACTGAAGCTTTCTTT.

The rearrangement uses TRBV29-1 and TRBJ1-2; 8 nucleotides line up with TRBD1. Germline lookup yields CDR1 SQVTM and CDR2 ANQGSEA. The trim removed 7 bases at V and 7 bases at J, leaving 14 bases unmatched. The CDR3 is 14 residues long. The CDR3 region is CSATPQGAGFGYTF. In DNA, the CDR3 is TGCAGCGCTACCCCGCAGGGGGCAGGTTTTGGCTACACCTTC. The whole variable domain, remainder taken from reference TRBV29-1 and TRBJ1-2, is SAVISQKPSRDICQRGTSLTIQCQVDSQVTMMFWYRQQPGQSLTLIATANQGSEATYESGFVIDKFPISRPNLTFSTLTVSNMSPEDSSIYLCSATPQGAGFGYTFGSGTRLTVV.

The V gene is TRBV29-1, the J gene TRBJ1-2; the D is unclear. There are 15 residues in the CDR3. The ends were cut back, 3 bases at V and 2 bases at J, with 16 bases in the middle. The germline V gene has CDR1 SQVTM and CDR2 ANQGSEA. CDR3 DNA sequence: TGCAGCGTTGAGGGAGTAAAAGGAGGAAACTATGGCTACACCTTC. This sequence encodes CSVEGVKGGNYGYTF.